The present T cell receptor beta chain was sequenced within a study of spatial heterogeneity in lung cancer. Overall study context: A total of under 80 untreated early-stage non-small cell lung cancer patients served as donors. When follow-up PBMC samples existed, they were sequenced (at a median of about two years after resection).

MiXCR, run by TCRdb on the 5' RACE reads, gives a single entry per CDR3 protein. The sample consists of fewer than 50,000 distinct CDR3 sequences, over 9.5% of them appearing once. The time point is: blood at routine non-recurrence follow-up after resection. This clonotype has a handful of counts. V dropped 2 bases and J dropped 3 bases, with 15 bases sitting between them. The CDR3 covers 15 residues. Germline CDR1 SGDLS, CDR2 YYNGEE. This sample comprised PBMCs, obtained at follow-up. The rearrangement links TRBV9 to TRBJ2-7; perhaps TRBD2 as D (5 bases). The receptor was isolated from a female donor with early-stage non-small cell lung cancer. CDR3 in DNA: TGTGCCAGCAGCGTCTCCGCGGGTTTCTTCTACGAGCAGTACTTC. Protein product: CASSVSAGFFYEQYF.